This is a list of T cell receptor beta chains from one sample in a study of T cell repertoires in cytomegalovirus infection. Each CDR3 protein is one row after TCRdb ran MiXCR on the reads. The repertoire holds about 85,000 distinct CDR3 sequences, with 45% to 50% as singletons. For these receptors, no antigen is known. The source material was CD8+ T cells from cultured PBMCs, sampled from culture after CMV antigen stimulation. The receptors come from a human donor in good health (CMV status not recorded). Some clones in this sample may be carry-over from other donors' samples. CDR3s include the opening cysteine and the closing phenylalanine or tryptophan. The D gene is left open where the match is weak. Size values are once, few and many counts, or a class for expanded clones, and some rows have none.

d_call j_call clone_size v_call cdr3_nt cdr3_aa
- TRBJ1-5 - TRBV20-1 TGCAGTGCTCGAGATGGTCGGGGCCCCTTAATCACGCCCCAGCATTTT CSARDGRGPLITPQHF
TRBD1 TRBJ1-1 - TRBV6-1 TGTGCCAGCAGTGAAACAATGGACAGGCGGGAAGGTGAAGCTTTCTTT CASSETMDRREGEAFF
TRBD2 TRBJ2-3 - TRBV11-2 TGTGCCAGCAGCTTTAGTAGAAGGCGGGAGGGCACAGATACGCAGTATTTT CASSFSRRREGTDTQYF
- TRBJ1-5 - TRBV28 TGTGCCAGCCTAATTAGGCAGGCTAATCAGCCCCAGCATTTT CASLIRQANQPQHF
- TRBJ2-2 few TRBV11-1 TGTGCCAGCAGCTTAGACAGGGTATTCACCGGGGAGCTGTTTTTT CASSLDRVFTGELFF
TRBD2 TRBJ2-1 - TRBV7-8 TGTGCCAGCAGCTCCCGCGAACTAGCGGGGGGAGTGGCCTACAATGAGCAGTTCTTC CASSSRELAGGVAYNEQFF
- TRBJ1-1 - TRBV6-1 TGTGCCAGCAGTGAAGTAGAGAACACTGAAGCTTTCTTT CASSEVENTEAFF
- TRBJ2-2 - TRBV7-6 TGTGCCAGCCTTGATCGCGGCTACTCCACCGGGGAGCTGTTTTTT CASLDRGYSTGELFF
- TRBJ1-2 - TRBV29-1 TGCAGCGCAGAAGGTTACAGTACTTATGGAGGCTATGGCTACACCTTC CSAEGYSTYGGYGYTF
- TRBJ2-7 - TRBV6-1 TGTGCCAGCAGTGAAGCGGTGGGAGGGTACTTC CASSEAVGGYF
TRBD2 TRBJ2-1 - TRBV27 TGTGCCAGCAGTTTATGGCAGCGGGAGTTGGAGTTCTTC CASSLWQRELEFF
- TRBJ1-1 few TRBV5-6 TGTGCCAGCAGCTCCGGGACTCTAGACCCTGAAGCTTTCTTT CASSSGTLDPEAFF
- TRBJ1-1 - TRBV11-2 TGTGCCAGCAGCCCCAGACGGATGAACACTGAAGCTTTCTTT CASSPRRMNTEAFF
- TRBJ2-7 - TRBV14 TGTGCCAGCAGTCTTGACAGCCTGTACGAGCAGTACTTC CASSLDSLYEQYF
- TRBJ1-3 many TRBV28 TGTGCCAGCAGTTTCGGCGGAGATCCCTCTGGAAACACCATATATTTT CASSFGGDPSGNTIYF
- TRBJ2-7 - TRBV10-3 TGTGCCATCAGTGAAAGGGAAGCGGAGCAGTACTTC CAISEREAEQYF
TRBD2 TRBJ2-1 few TRBV10-3 TGTGCCATCACTAATAGCGGGGGCTACAATGAGCAGTTCTTC CAITNSGGYNEQFF
- TRBJ2-6 - TRBV7-3 TGTGCCAGCGAGGGGGGGACTAACTCCTCTGGGGCCAACGTCCTGACTTTC CASEGGTNSSGANVLTF
- TRBJ1-4 few TRBV4-2 TGTGCCAGCAGCCAAGATCGAAGGGAAAAACTGTTTTTT CASSQDRREKLFF